The source of this T cell receptor (beta chain) is a study of T cell responses to AZD1222 COVID-19 vaccine. Overall study findings and caveats: Baseline seropositives among AZD1222 recipients totaled only 5 to 7. The sample set comprised mostly white British donors with more females, and clonal diversity was possibly underestimated. There were repertoire samples only from the period after the peak T cell response.

A note on this clone: The antigen is unknown.

Repertoires were generated with immunoSEQ multiplex PCR, while TCRdb's copy carries only in-frame clones and drops some. The sample has 150,000 or so clones; 85% to 95% are singletons. This CDR3 is 15 amino acids long. Germline V CDR1 and CDR2: SGHDT, YYEEEE. Trimming left V 4 bases short and J 4 bases short, with 17 bases between. This receptor was obtained from an adult in good health. Sample: peripheral blood, taken on day 0 of AZD1222 vaccination. The J gene is TRBJ2-5, the V gene TRBV5-6, with D possibly matching TRBD1 (7 bases). The CDR3 coding sequence is TGTGCCAGCAGCCCGGGGGCAGGGGGGACAGAGACCCAGTACTTC. This gives the protein CASSPGAGGTETQYF. Together with reference TRBV5-6 and TRBJ2-5, the CDR3 gives the full variable domain: DAGVTQSPTHLIKTRGQQVTLRCSPKSGHDTVSWYQQALGQGPQFIFQYYEEEERQRGNFPDRFSGHQFPNYSSELNVNALLLGDSALYLCASSPGAGGTETQYFGPGTRLLVL.